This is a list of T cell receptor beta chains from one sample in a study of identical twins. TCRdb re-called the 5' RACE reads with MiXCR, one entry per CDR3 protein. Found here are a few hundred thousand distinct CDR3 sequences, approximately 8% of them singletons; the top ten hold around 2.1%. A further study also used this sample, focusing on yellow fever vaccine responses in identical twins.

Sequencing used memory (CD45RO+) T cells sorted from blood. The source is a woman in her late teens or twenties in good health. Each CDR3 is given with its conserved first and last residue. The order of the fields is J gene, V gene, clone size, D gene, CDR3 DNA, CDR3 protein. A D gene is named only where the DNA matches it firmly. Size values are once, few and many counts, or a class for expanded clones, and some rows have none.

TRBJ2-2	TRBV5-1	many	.	TGCGCCAGCAGCTTGGCCTCGAACACCGGGGAGCTGTTTTTT	CASSLASNTGELFF
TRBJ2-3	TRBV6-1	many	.	TGTGCCAGCAGTGCATACAGGGACACAGATACGCAGTATTTT	CASSAYRDTDTQYF
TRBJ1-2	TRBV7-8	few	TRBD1	TGTGCCAGCAGCCGAGCCCCCCCGGGACAGGGTCTTTTTGGCTACACCTTC	CASSRAPPGQGLFGYTF
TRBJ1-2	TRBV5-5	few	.	TGTGCCAGCAGCTTGGCCTCTAGGGTAGGGCAGAACTATGGCTACACCTTC	CASSLASRVGQNYGYTF
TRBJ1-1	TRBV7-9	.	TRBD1	TGTGCCAGCAGCCCACAGGGGGGGAAACCCACTGAAGCTTTCTTT	CASSPQGGKPTEAFF
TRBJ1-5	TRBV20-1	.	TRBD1	TGCAGTGCTCCCCCAGGGGGTTTCAATCAGCCCCAGCATTTT	CSAPPGGFNQPQHF
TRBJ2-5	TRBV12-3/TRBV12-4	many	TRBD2	TGTGCCAGCAGTCATAGCGGGGGCTATTGGGAGACCCAGTACTTC	CASSHSGGYWETQYF
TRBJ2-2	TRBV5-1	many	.	TGCGCCAGCAGCTTGATGGGGAACACCGGGGAGCTGTTTTTT	CASSLMGNTGELFF
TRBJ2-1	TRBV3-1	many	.	TGTGCCAGCAGCCAAGCTGTCCGGACTGTTGAGCAGTTCTTC	CASSQAVRTVEQFF
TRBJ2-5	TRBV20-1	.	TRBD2	TGCAGTGCTAGAGGGGCTAGCGGGAGGGCCTCCGGGGGGCCCCAAGAGACCCAGTACTTC	CSARGASGRASGGPQETQYF
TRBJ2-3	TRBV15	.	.	TGTGCCACCAGCAGGGGGTTAGGAGAGGGCACAGATACGCAGTATTTT	CATSRGLGEGTDTQYF
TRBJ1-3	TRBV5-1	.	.	TGCGCCAGCAGCTTGGTACAGGGAGGAAACACCATATATTTT	CASSLVQGGNTIYF
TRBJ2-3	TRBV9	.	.	TGTGCCAGCAGCGTTTCCCGGGACTTCACAGATACGCAGTATTTT	CASSVSRDFTDTQYF
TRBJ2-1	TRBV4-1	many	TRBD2	TGCGCCAGCAGCCCGACTAGCGGGTTTAACAATGAGCAGTTCTTC	CASSPTSGFNNEQFF
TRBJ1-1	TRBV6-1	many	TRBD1	TGTGCCACTTGGGCCGAGGGGGCACCGACTGAAGCTTTCTTT	CATWAEGAPTEAFF
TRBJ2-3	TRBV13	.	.	TGTGCCAGCAGCTTAGGGATTAATACGCAGTATTTT	CASSLGINTQYF
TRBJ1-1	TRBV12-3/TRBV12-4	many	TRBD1	TGTGCCAGCAGTCCGACCAGGGGGCCCGCTGAAGCTTTCTTT	CASSPTRGPAEAFF
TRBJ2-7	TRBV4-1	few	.	TGCGCCAGCAGCCAAGTGGTGGGTGTGGTGGTTCACTACGAGCAGTACTTC	CASSQVVGVVVHYEQYF
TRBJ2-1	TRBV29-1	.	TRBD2	TGCAGCGTTGTCTCTGTGACTAGCGGGGGCCCAAACTACAATGAGCAGTTCTTC	CSVVSVTSGGPNYNEQFF
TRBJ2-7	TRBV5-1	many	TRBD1	TGCGCCAGCAGCTTGGCCGGGACAGGGGGCTACGAGCAGTACTTC	CASSLAGTGGYEQYF
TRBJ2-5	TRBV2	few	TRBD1	TGTGCCAGCAGCCGGGACAGGGGAAAACAAGAGACCCAGTACTTC	CASSRDRGKQETQYF
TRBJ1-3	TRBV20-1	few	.	TGCAGTGCTAGAGAACGTGGAAACACCATATATTTT	CSARERGNTIYF
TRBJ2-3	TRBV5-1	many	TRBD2	TGCGCCAGCAGGCTAGCGGGAGTGTTCGATACGCAGTATTTT	CASRLAGVFDTQYF
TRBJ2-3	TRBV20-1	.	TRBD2	TGCAGTGCTAGAGATCCGCTAGCGGGAGATGTAAATACGCAGTATTTT	CSARDPLAGDVNTQYF
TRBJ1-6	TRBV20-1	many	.	TGCAGTGCTAGCCCAGAAGGATCCTATAATTCACCCCTCCACTTT	CSASPEGSYNSPLHF
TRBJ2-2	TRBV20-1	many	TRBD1	TGCAGTGCTAGAGACCTGACAGGGGTTGGCACCGGGGAGCTGTTTTTT	CSARDLTGVGTGELFF
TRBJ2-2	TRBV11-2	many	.	TGTGCCAGCAGCTGGCACACCGGGGAGCTGTTTTTT	CASSWHTGELFF
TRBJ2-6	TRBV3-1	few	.	TGTGCCAGCAGCCATTCGACTGCTGGGGCCAACGTCCTGACTTTC	CASSHSTAGANVLTF
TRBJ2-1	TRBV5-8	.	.	TGTGCCAGGGGCCCCACGGCGGTAGCCCGGGGCGACAATGAGCAGTTCTTC	CARGPTAVARGDNEQFF
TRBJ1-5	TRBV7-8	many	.	TGTGCCAGCAGCTCGGGGGGGCAAGCGAATCAGCCCCAGCATTTT	CASSSGGQANQPQHF
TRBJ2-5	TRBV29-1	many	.	TGCAGCGTTTTGAAGGTGGGGGAGACCCAGTACTTC	CSVLKVGETQYF
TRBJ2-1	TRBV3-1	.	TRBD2	TGTGCCAGCAGCCAATATGGGACTAGCTCCTACAATGAGCAGTTCTTC	CASSQYGTSSYNEQFF
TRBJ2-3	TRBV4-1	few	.	TGCGCCAGCAGGCGGGGGCCGATCACAGATACGCAGTATTTT	CASRRGPITDTQYF
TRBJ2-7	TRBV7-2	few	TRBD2	TGTGCCAGCAGCCCAAGGACTAGCGGGTGGGGAGGGTACGAGCAGTACTTC	CASSPRTSGWGGYEQYF
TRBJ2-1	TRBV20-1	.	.	TGCAGTGCTAGAGCCACAGGTAACAATGAGCAGTTCTTC	CSARATGNNEQFF
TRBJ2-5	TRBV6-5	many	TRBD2	TGTGCCAGCAGTTTCCTCCCCCCCGGGAGGATCTTCCAAGAGACCCAGTACTTC	CASSFLPPGRIFQETQYF
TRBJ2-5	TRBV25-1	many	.	TGTGCCAGCAGTGATCGGGGCAGCTGGTACCAAGAGACCCAGTACTTC	CASSDRGSWYQETQYF
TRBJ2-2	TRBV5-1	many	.	TGCGCCAGCAGCCCTTGGACGGGCACCGGGGAGCTGTTTTTT	CASSPWTGTGELFF
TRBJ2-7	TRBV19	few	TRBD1	TGTGCCAGTAGTATCCCGGACAGGGGATCGTACGAGCAGTACTTC	CASSIPDRGSYEQYF
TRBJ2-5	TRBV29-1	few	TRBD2	TGCAGCGTGGCCGGAGCGGGGGGGAGAAGGGAGACCCAGTACTTC	CSVAGAGGRRETQYF
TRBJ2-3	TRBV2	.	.	TGTGCCAGCAGTCGTCGGGAGTGGACAGATACGCAGTATTTT	CASSRREWTDTQYF
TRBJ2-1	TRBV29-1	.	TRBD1	TGCAGCGAGGGACAGGGGGCAGGAAATGAGCAGTTCTTC	CSEGQGAGNEQFF
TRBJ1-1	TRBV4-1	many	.	TGCGCCAGCAGCCGCGGGGAGCAGAACACTGAAGCTTTCTTT	CASSRGEQNTEAFF
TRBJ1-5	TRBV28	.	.	TGTGCCAGCAGTCGCGACAGGACGGTTTTT	CASSRDRTVF
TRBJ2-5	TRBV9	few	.	TGTGCCAGCAGCTTAAGTGGAGGGGGGGGAGAGACCCAGTACTTC	CASSLSGGGGETQYF
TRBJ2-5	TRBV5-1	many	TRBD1	TGCGCCAGCCAAACAGGGGATGTTCAAGAGACCCAGTACTTC	CASQTGDVQETQYF
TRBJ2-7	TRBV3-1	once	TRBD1	TGTGCCAGCAGCCGTACACCAACCGGGACAGGGTCCGAGCAGTACTTC	CASSRTPTGTGSEQYF
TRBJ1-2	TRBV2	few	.	TGTGCCAGCAGTGACGGGATTTATGGCTACACCTTC	CASSDGIYGYTF
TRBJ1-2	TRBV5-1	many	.	TGCGCCAGCAGCTTAGGAGATCCTCGCTATGGCTACACCTTC	CASSLGDPRYGYTF
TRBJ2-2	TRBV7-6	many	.	TGTGCCAGCAGCTTGGGAGTCGGGTCCACCGGGGAGCTGTTTTTT	CASSLGVGSTGELFF
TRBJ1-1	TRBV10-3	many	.	TGTGCCATCAGTGACCTGGCCCGGGGGCTGAACACTGAAGCTTTCTTT	CAISDLARGLNTEAFF
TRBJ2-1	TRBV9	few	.	TGTGCCAGCAGCGCTTGGGGCACCTCCACCTACAATGAGCAGTTCTTC	CASSAWGTSTYNEQFF
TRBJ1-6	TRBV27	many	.	TGTGCCAGCGGGGACGTCCGAGGCTCCTATAATTCACCCCTCCACTTT	CASGDVRGSYNSPLHF
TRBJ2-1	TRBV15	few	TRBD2	TGTGCCACCAGCATCCTCGGGGGGGCATACAATGAGCAGTTCTTC	CATSILGGAYNEQFF
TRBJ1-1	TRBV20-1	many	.	TGCAGTGCTAGGTCGGGGCCAAACACTGAAGCTTTCTTT	CSARSGPNTEAFF
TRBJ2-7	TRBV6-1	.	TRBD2	TGTGCCAGCAGTGGAGTGGGACTAGTGTACGAGCAGTACTTC	CASSGVGLVYEQYF